This TCR beta chain was profiled in a study of identifying expanded T cells in peripheral blood. The table came from immunoSEQ multiplex PCR; TCRdb's copy has only in-frame clones and leaves some out. The sample yields roughly 100,000 clones, around 88% seen once. General observations from the study: Variance in clone template counts between roughly two-week samples significantly increased with total template count across all healthy donors. About 1.3 clones differed between technical replicates, versus roughly 16 and 20 over time.

V was pared by 6 bases and J by 4 bases, with 10 bases between. This CDR3 has 12 amino acids. Germline CDR1 is SGHTA and CDR2 is FQGNSA. No infections or other immune events were documented during collection. In regard to this clone: Its specificity is unknown.

The clonotype comes from a person aged 18 to 75 in good health. The genes are TRBV7-2 and TRBJ2-7; unclear D gene. Sequences were obtained from blood. The CDR3 nucleotides read TGTGCCAGCAGTTTGAATCCGTACGAGCAGTACTTC. Protein: CASSLNPYEQYF.